Sequencing of this T cell receptor (beta chain) was carried out in a study of cytomegalovirus exposure and HLA in healthy donors. Study-level results: Researchers reported in a later analysis that common viral pathogens appeared linked to several top clusters.

About this clone itself: Its cognate antigen is unknown.

The germline V gene has CDR1 SGDLS and CDR2 YYNGEE. This CDR3 has 13 residues. The V end was cut by 7 bases, the J end by 2 bases, with 12 bases between. The study ran its PCR with 60 Vbeta and 13 Jbeta primers. Profiling relied on immunoSEQ multiplex PCR, and the TCRdb table lists in-frame clones only, not all of them. The listing contains more than 100,000 clones. This chain connects TRBV9 to TRBJ2-5; a weak D match, TRBD2 (7 bases). The sequence came from a woman in her thirties or forties in good health and CMV-seronegative. The source material was PBMCs. CDR3 amino acids: CASGGGQQETQYF. The DNA for the CDR3 is TGTGCCAGCGGGGGGGGGCAACAAGAGACCCAGTACTTC.